The 17 T cell receptor beta chains reported below all come from one sample, sequenced in a study of cytomegalovirus exposure and HLA in healthy donors. Researchers ran the PCR with 60 Vbeta and 13 Jbeta primers. Profiled with immunoSEQ multiplex PCR; TCRdb holds only in-frame clones, not every one. The sample has 100,000 or so clones; around four fifths are singletons. Specimen: PBMCs. The receptor source for this set is a man aged 35 to 55 in good health and CMV-seronegative.

This sequence joins TRBV13 and TRBJ2-3; the D is unclear. With 7 bases removed from V and 2 bases from J, the gap between germline ends came to 16 bases. Germline-derived CDR1 and CDR2 are PRHDT and FYEKMQ (reference sequence). The CDR3 extends over 15 amino acids. The CDR3 bases are TGTGCCAGCACCCACAAAGGTGACAACACAGATACGCAGTATTTT. It specifies CASTHKGDNTDTQYF.

The chain has TRBV4-2 and TRBJ2-1; D remains ambiguous. Trimming took off 3 bases at V and 12 bases at J, with 12 bases between the two ends. Germline lookup yields CDR1 LGHNA and CDR2 YNFKEQ. The CDR3 covers 12 residues. CDR3 DNA sequence: TGTGCCAGCAGCCAGCCCGAACGGAGGCAGTTCTTC. Protein product: CASSQPERRQFF.

This chain connects TRBV5-1 to TRBJ2-7; TRBD1 agrees at 10 bases. With V trimmed by 0 bases and J by 3 bases, 0 bases remained unmatched. The CDR3 length is 14 residues. CDR1 and CDR2 (germline): SGHRS, YFSETQ. The CDR3 spells CASSLGDRGYEQYF. CDR3 DNA: TGCGCCAGCAGCTTGGGGGACAGGGGCTACGAGCAGTACTTC. The variable domain in full, with the rest retrieved from reference TRBV5-1 and TRBJ2-7, is KAGVTQTPRYLIKTRGQQVTLSCSPISGHRSVSWYQQTPGQGLQFLFEYFSETQRNKGNFPGRFSGRQFSNSRSEMNVSTLELGDSALYLCASSLGDRGYEQYFGPGTRLTVT.

The chain carries TRBV25-1 and TRBJ2-7; a weak D match, TRBD2 (6 bases). The germline CDR1 and CDR2 sequences are MGHDK and SYGVNS. CDR3 size: 15 residues. The ends were cut back, 5 bases at V and 0 bases at J, with 14 bases in the middle. The DNA of the CDR3 is TGTGCCAGCAGTCCGGGGGTCCCGAGCTCCTACGAGCAGTACTTC. This gives the protein CASSPGVPSSYEQYF.

The chain links TRBV6-1 to TRBJ2-3; D call uncertain. Trimming took off 1 base at V and 2 bases at J, with 7 bases between the two ends. There are 14 residues in the CDR3. Germline V lookup: CDR1 MNHNS, CDR2 SASEGT. Here the CDR3 reads CASSEGWATDTQYF. As DNA, the CDR3 is TGTGCCAGCAGTGAAGGTTGGGCCACAGATACGCAGTATTTT.

The chain recombines TRBV5-1 with TRBJ2-1, with a possible D match to TRBD2 (7 bases). CDR1 SGHRS and CDR2 YFSETQ come from the germline V gene. The ends were cut back, 2 bases at V and 4 bases at J, with 13 bases in the middle. There are 15 residues in the CDR3. The CDR3: CASSFLGGQYNEQFF. The CDR3 nucleotides are TGCGCCAGCAGCTTCCTCGGGGGGCAATACAATGAGCAGTTCTTC.

This clone was counted a few times. The rearrangement uses TRBV2 and TRBJ1-2; D is possibly TRBD1 (5 bases). The CDR3 runs 13 residues. V was cut by 10 bases and J by 5 bases, with 17 bases left in between. CDR1 is SNHLY and CDR2 is FYNNEI in the germline V gene. This CDR3 is CATNPDSEYGYTF. As DNA, the CDR3 is TGTGCCACCAATCCAGACAGCGAATATGGCTACACCTTC.

The chain has TRBV7-3 and TRBJ2-5, with TRBD2 matching over 8 bases. The CDR3 is made up of 16 amino acids. The germline gives CDR1 SGHTA, CDR2 FQGTGA. V lost 3 bases and J lost 1; bases outside the gene matches: 7. The CDR3 protein is CASSFGGGRSQETQYF. The CDR3 nucleotides are TGTGCCAGCAGCTTCGGGGGGGGCAGGAGCCAAGAGACCCAGTACTTC.

The rearrangement joins TRBV19 to TRBJ2-7; D is possibly TRBD1 (7 bases). The ends were cut back, 4 bases at V and 5 bases at J, with 15 bases in the middle. There are 14 residues in the CDR3. The germline gives CDR1 LNHDA, CDR2 SQIVND (reference sequence). CDR3: CASSSGAGGHEQYF. The CDR3 nucleotides read TGTGCCAGTAGTAGCGGGGCAGGGGGGCACGAGCAGTACTTC.

V usage is TRBV7-3 and J usage is TRBJ2-1, with TRBD1 identical over 8 bases. The germline V gene has CDR1 SGHTA and CDR2 FQGTGA. V lost 4 bases and J lost 8; bases outside the gene matches: 10. This CDR3 has 15 residues. The CDR3, as DNA: TGTGCCAGCAGCTACCGACAGGGGCGGATCGATGAGCAGTTCTTC. Protein sequence: CASSYRQGRIDEQFF.

The CDR3 spells CASSPRHEDSSYNEQFF. CDR3 coding DNA: TGTGCCAGCAGCCCAAGGCACGAGGATAGCTCCTACAATGAGCAGTTCTTC. The chain recombines TRBV7-2 with TRBJ2-1; D not certain. Germline-derived CDR1 and CDR2 are SGHTA and FQGNSA. The ends were cut back, 5 bases at V and 0 bases at J, with 17 bases in the middle. The CDR3 spans 17 residues.

The CDR3, as DNA: TGTGCCAGCAGCTCCCGGGGTTTGTACCAAGAGACCCAGTACTTC. Protein sequence: CASSSRGLYQETQYF. This chain joins TRBV11-2 and TRBJ2-5, with D perhaps TRBD2 (5 bases). V was clipped by 4 bases and J by 0 bases, with 12 bases between them. The germline V gene has CDR1 SGHAT and CDR2 FQNNGV. This CDR3 contains 15 residues. The whole variable domain, filled in from reference TRBV11-2 and TRBJ2-5, reads EAGVAQSPRYKIIEKRQSVAFWCNPISGHATLYWYQQILGQGPKLLIQFQNNGVVDDSQLPKDRFSAERLKGVDSTLKIQPAKLEDSAVYLCASSSRGLYQETQYFGPGTRLLVL.

The chain carries TRBV11-2 and TRBJ1-3, with no clear D. Germline-derived CDR1 and CDR2 are SGHAT and FQNNGV. V was clipped by 5 bases and J by 0 bases, with 14 bases between them. This CDR3 has 16 residues. CDR3 DNA: TGTGCCAGCAGCCTAGGGTCCGGGGTCTCTGGAAACACCATATATTTT. It translates to CASSLGSGVSGNTIYF.

The gene calls are TRBV30 and TRBJ2-2; 10 bases align to TRBD1. Germline V CDR1 and CDR2: GTSNPN, SVGIG (reference sequence). V lost 8 bases to trimming and J lost 0 bases; unmatched junction nucleotides: 6. The CDR3 has 15 residues. CDR3: CARQGADTNTGELFF. The CDR3 region has the DNA TGTGCCAGACAGGGGGCTGACACGAACACCGGGGAGCTGTTTTTT. Complete variable domain (other parts from reference TRBV30 and TRBJ2-2): SQTIHQWPATLVQPVGSPLSLECTVEGTSNPNLYWYRQAAGRGLQLLFYSVGIGQISSEVPQNLSASRPQDRQFILSSKKLLLSDSGFYLCARQGADTNTGELFFGEGSRLTVL.

The chain uses TRBV7-2 and TRBJ2-7; 9 positions match TRBD1. The length of the CDR3 is 14 residues. In germline, CDR1 is SGHTA, CDR2 FQGNSA. Trimming removed 5 bases from V and 3 bases from J; junction bases left unmatched: 5. This CDR3 is CASSPWTGDYEQYF. The CDR3 nucleotides read TGTGCCAGCAGCCCATGGACAGGGGACTACGAGCAGTACTTC.

V is TRBV27 and J is TRBJ2-1, with 10 bases aligning to TRBD2. The CDR3 is 14 amino acids. Germline loops: CDR1 MNHEY, CDR2 SMNVEV (reference sequence). J was trimmed by 12 bases and V by 6 bases; bases with no gene match: 11. CDR3 DNA sequence: TGTGCCAGCAGGAGGACTAGCGGATCCTATGGGCAGTTCTTC. Protein: CASRRTSGSYGQFF.

The rearrangement joins TRBV5-1 to TRBJ2-3; the match to TRBD1 covers 11 bases. The CDR3 sequence is 18 residues long. The junction had 11 bases not matched to a gene; V was cut back by 0 bases and J by 5 bases. From germline, CDR1 is SGHRS and CDR2 YFSETQ. As DNA, the CDR3 is TGCGCCAGCAGCTTGGTCGCCGCAGGACAGGGGGCGCAAGATACGCAGTATTTT. Amino acid sequence: CASSLVAAGQGAQDTQYF.